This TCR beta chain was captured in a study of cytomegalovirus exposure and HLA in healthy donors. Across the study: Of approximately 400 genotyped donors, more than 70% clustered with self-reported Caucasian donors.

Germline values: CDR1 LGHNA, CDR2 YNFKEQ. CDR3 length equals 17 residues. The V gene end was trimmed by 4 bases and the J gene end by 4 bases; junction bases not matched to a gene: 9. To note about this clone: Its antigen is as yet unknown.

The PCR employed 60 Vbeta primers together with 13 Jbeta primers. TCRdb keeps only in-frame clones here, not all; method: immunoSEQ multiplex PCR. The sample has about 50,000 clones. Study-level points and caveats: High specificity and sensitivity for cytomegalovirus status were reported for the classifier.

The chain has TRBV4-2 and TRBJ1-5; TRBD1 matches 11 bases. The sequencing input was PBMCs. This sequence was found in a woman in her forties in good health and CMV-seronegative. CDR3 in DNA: TGTGCCAGCAGCCCCCAGGAAGGGACAGGGGGTAATCAGCCCCAGCATTTT. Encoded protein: CASSPQEGTGGNQPQHF.